This T cell receptor beta chain was captured in a study of blood T cell repertoires in COVID-19 (dated by TCRdb to about 2020). For the study in its entirety: Samples covering the acute and convalescent phases of COVID-19 were provided by collaborators in the United States, Italy and Spain. Subjects who had been exposed to COVID-19, were actively infected with it, or had recovered from it provided the deeply sampled blood TCRbeta repertoires that made up the dataset. Samples were obtained from the ongoing ImmuneRACE study (first 160 participants) and from 1,200 or so subjects provided by 6 global collaborators. HLA class I and class II types, where available, came from metadata supplied by the sample provider rather than from assay-based typing. The repertoires were released in a freely available public database intended as a resource for research on the immune response to SARS-CoV-2. The prospective study material was composed of cDNA or gDNA derived from T cells, B-cell-depleted T cells, or PBMCs. Nearly every sample came with metadata listing a de-identified subject ID, COVID-19 status, age in years and sex. Results the study describes overall, beyond this receptor: The quantity of clinical and demographic metadata differed by source and by participant and was supplied without curation.

The CDR3 runs 15 amino acids, cysteine and phenylalanine included. The DNA shown is the 45-base CDR3, in frame from base 1. As encoded in the germline V gene (reference sequence), CDR1 is SEHNR while CDR2 is FQNEAQ. Germline trimming amounts to 1 base on V and 9 bases on J, with 10 as the count of junction bases outside the gene matches. Of note for this clone: Which antigen it targets is not known. Qualities for individual bases were not recorded, and no much larger clone is one base off.

One collaborating source in Seattle enrolled patients while the patients were actively infected and followed the patients over time throughout the course of disease. Collaborating institutions collected whole blood in K2EDTA tubes following their own protocols. For TCRbeta analysis, collaborators shipped samples as frozen whole blood, isolated PBMCs, or DNA extracted from either of those sample types. TCRbeta CDR3 regions were amplified from genomic DNA using the immunoSEQ Assay, a bias-controlled multiplex PCR. As for the authors' bioinformatics: The number of nucleated cells in each sample was estimated by amplification of reference gene primers within the assay. Sequence reads were collapsed and filtered to measure the absolute abundance of every unique TCRbeta CDR3 rearrangement. Productive Simpson clonality was computed per sample as the square root of Simpson's diversity index over productive rearrangements. The clones in this table, taken by TCRdb from immuneACCESS, are in-frame only. Not every clone is retained; where verified, under half of the shortfall comes from an unresolved V gene, and the cause of the rest is unknown. From that table come the V and J calls and clone size; the DNA was used to work out D and trimming. This sample is represented by fewer than 350,000 clones; roughly 90% of them were singletons. The ten most abundant clones make up approximately 6.8% of the sample.

The rearranged chain carries TRBV7-9 and TRBJ2-7; TRBD1 agrees with 9 junctional bases. This receptor was taken from a woman younger than 45 with COVID-19, enrolled during active disease. The specimen was peripheral blood. The CDR3 region: CASSLGGQGTRGQYF. The bases are TGTGCCAGCAGCTTAGGGGGACAGGGTACCCGCGGGCAGTACTTC. Supplemented by the reference TRBV7-9 and TRBJ2-7 proteins around the CDR3, the complete variable domain is DTGVSQNPRHKITKRGQNVTFRCDPISEHNRLYWYRQTLGQGPEFLTYFQNEAQLEKSRLLSDRFSAERPKGSFSTLEIQRTEQGDSAMYLCASSLGGQGTRGQYFGPGTRLTVT.